What follows are 32 T cell receptor beta chains derived from one specimen sequenced in a study of blood T cell repertoires in COVID-19. Produced via immunoSEQ multiplex PCR; TCRdb's table is partial and in-frame only. The sample lists some 290,000 clones, about nine tenths occurring once. Input material: peripheral blood. The origin of the receptors is a woman under 40 with COVID-19, enrolled during active disease.

CDR3 amino acids: CASRIPGLAGHEQYF. The CDR3 DNA sequence: TGTGCCAGCAGAATTCCGGGACTAGCGGGCCACGAGCAGTACTTC. The chain uses TRBV28 and TRBJ2-7; 12 bases are shared with TRBD2. Germline lookup yields CDR1 MDHEN and CDR2 SYDVKM. There are 15 residues in the CDR3. After removal of 6 bases from V and 5 bases from J, the junction contained 8 bases not matched to a gene.

The chain has TRBV6-5 and TRBJ1-1; the D gene is possibly TRBD1 (5 bases). Deletions cut 8 bases from V and 9 bases from J, with 10 bases between. Germline CDR1 is MNHEY and CDR2 is SVGAGI. The CDR3 extends over 10 amino acids. The CDR3 DNA follows: TGTGCCAGCTGGGAGGGGAAAGCTTTCTTT. As protein: CASWEGKAFF.

This sequence joins TRBV7-2 and TRBJ1-4; TRBD1 matches 10 bases. The CDR3 length is 15 residues. Germline CDR1 reads SGHTA; CDR2 reads FQGNSA. The V gene end was trimmed by 4 bases and the J gene end by 5 bases; junction bases not matched to a gene: 4. The CDR3 spells CASSSPGQGNEKLFF. DNA for the CDR3: TGTGCCAGCAGCTCACCGGGACAGGGGAATGAAAAACTGTTTTTT.

This chain joins TRBV5-1 and TRBJ2-2, with D tentatively TRBD1 (5 bases). The germline V gene encodes CDR1 SGHRS and CDR2 YFSETQ. Trimming shortened V by 4 bases and J by 0 bases, and 25 bases separated the two germline ends. The CDR3 runs to 20 residues. CDR3 sequence (DNA): TGCGCCAGCAGCCCGGCTTCGAGTAGGGGATTGATCGCGAACACCGGGGAGCTGTTTTTT. Its translation is CASSPASSRGLIANTGELFF.

The chain has TRBV7-9 and TRBJ1-3; tentatively, D is TRBD1 (5 bases). Trimming removed 5 bases at V and 0 bases at J, with 14 bases between. The CDR3 has 16 amino acids. Per the germline V gene, CDR1 is SEHNR and CDR2 is FQNEAQ (reference sequence). In DNA, the CDR3 is TGTGCCAGCAGCCCTGTGGGACTGAGCTCTGGAAACACCATATATTTT. It is translated as CASSPVGLSSGNTIYF.

The V gene is TRBV27, the J gene TRBJ2-1; a possible D gene is TRBD2 (6 bases). Between the trimmed V and J ends, which lost 3 bases and 9 bases, there was a span of 21 bases. Germline CDR1 reads MNHEY; CDR2 reads SMNVEV (reference sequence). CDR3 length: 16 amino acids. The CDR3 spells CASSFRQAGTKGEQFF. For the CDR3, the DNA is TGTGCCAGCAGTTTTCGCCAGGCGGGGACGAAAGGTGAGCAGTTCTTC.

The chain employs TRBV5-1 and TRBJ2-7, with TRBD2 matching 12 bases. V was pared by 2 bases and J by 3 bases, with 12 bases of the junction left unmatched. The length of the CDR3 is 18 residues. The V gene's germline CDR1 is SGHRS and CDR2 YFSETQ. Here the CDR3 DNA reads TGCGCCAGCAGCTTACCGACTAGCGGGAGAGGAGGTGGCTACGAGCAGTACTTC. This gives the protein CASSLPTSGRGGGYEQYF.

This clone has a single count. CDR3 residues: CASSYWEGVTEAFF. In nucleotides, the CDR3 is TGTGCCAGCAGTTACTGGGAGGGGGTAACTGAAGCTTTCTTT. The gene calls are TRBV6-2 or TRBV6-3 and TRBJ1-1; D might be TRBD1 (6 bases). The V and J ends lost 1 base and 5 bases respectively, with 11 bases between them. This CDR3 spans 14 amino acids. Germline V gene lookup returns CDR1 MNHEY and CDR2 SVGEGT.

The chain is built from TRBV7-2 and TRBJ2-3; TRBD2 is a possible D gene (7 bases). Germline V gene sequence: CDR1 SGHTA, CDR2 FQGNSA. The V end was cut by 4 bases, the J end by 2 bases, with 13 bases between. The CDR3 loop spans 15 amino acids. This CDR3 reads CASSSNGGATDTQYF. For the CDR3, the DNA is TGTGCCAGCAGCTCGAATGGGGGGGCCACAGATACGCAGTATTTT. Full variable domain (remainder filled in from reference TRBV7-2 and TRBJ2-3): GAGVSQSPSNKVTEKGKDVELRCDPISGHTALYWYRQSLGQGLEFLIYFQGNSAPDKSGLPSDRFSAERTGGSVSTLTIQRTQQEDSAVYLCASSSNGGATDTQYFGPGTRLTVL.

CDR3 residues: CASSLAGQGGYTF. The DNA of the CDR3 is TGTGCCAGCAGCTTAGCGGGACAGGGTGGCTACACCTTC. This sequence joins TRBV11-2 and TRBJ1-2; the match to TRBD1 covers 9 bases. Per the germline V gene, CDR1 is SGHAT and CDR2 is FQNNGV. The V segment lost 1 base and the J segment 7 bases; nucleotides outside the gene matches: 1. This CDR3 contains 13 residues.

The chain carries TRBV7-9 and TRBJ1-1; weak D call: TRBD1 (5 bases). The germline V gene encodes CDR1 SEHNR and CDR2 FQNEAQ (reference sequence). The germline V and J ends were trimmed by 2 bases and 5 bases, with 9 bases remaining between them. This CDR3 spans 13 amino acids. The CDR3 spells CASSLQGWTEAFF. CDR3 nucleotide sequence: TGTGCCAGCAGCTTACAGGGATGGACTGAAGCTTTCTTT.

This clone has only one observation. The chain links TRBV5-5 to TRBJ1-2; D is unresolved. CDR3 length: 14 residues. V lost 3 bases and J lost 3, with 12 bases in between. In germline, CDR1 is SGHKS, CDR2 YYEKEE (reference sequence). The CDR3 protein is CASSSSRGDYGYTF. The CDR3 region has the DNA TGTGCCAGCAGCTCGTCTCGGGGAGACTATGGCTACACCTTC.

J is TRBJ2-5 and V is TRBV9; unclear D gene. The CDR3 sequence is 13 residues long. Germline CDR1 and CDR2: SGDLS and YYNGEE. V dropped 1 base and J dropped 4 bases, with 8 bases sitting between them. CDR3 residues: CASSVNSRETQYF. Here the CDR3 DNA reads TGTGCCAGCAGCGTAAACAGTCGAGAGACCCAGTACTTC. Looking up the rest from reference TRBV9 and TRBJ2-5 gives the full variable domain: DSGVTQTPKHLITATGQRVTLRCSPRSGDLSVYWYQQSLDQGLQFLIQYYNGEERAKGNILERFSAQQFPDLHSELNLSSLELGDSALYFCASSVNSRETQYFGPGTRLLVL.

This clone was seen a handful of times. The chain uses TRBV19 and TRBJ2-7; 8 bases fit TRBD2. V was pared by 3 bases and J by 4 bases, with 11 bases of the junction left unmatched. The germline V gene encodes CDR1 LNHDA and CDR2 SQIVND (reference sequence). The CDR3 consists of 16 residues. CDR3 sequence: CASSIRPTSGGYEQYF. In DNA form, the CDR3 reads TGTGCCAGTAGTATCCGGCCTACAAGCGGGGGATACGAGCAGTACTTC.

J is TRBJ2-7 and V is TRBV30; 7 bases are a match to TRBD1. The CDR3 is 13 residues long. V was pared by 5 bases and J by 5 bases, with 9 bases of the junction left unmatched. Germline-derived CDR1 and CDR2 are GTSNPN and SVGIG (reference sequence). CDR3 in DNA: TGTGCCTGGGATACAGACAGGGACCACGAGCAGTACTTC. This sequence encodes CAWDTDRDHEQYF.

The V call is TRBV19, the J call TRBJ2-1; 7 nucleotides align to TRBD2. V shed 1 base, J shed 6 bases, and the junction held 6 bases outside the gene matches. CDR1 and CDR2 (germline): LNHDA, SQIVND (reference sequence). There are 15 residues in the CDR3. CDR3 bases: TGTGCCAGTAGTATAGGGGGGAGGGGAGTCAATGAGCAGTTCTTC. Protein product: CASSIGGRGVNEQFF. The full variable domain, in which reference TRBV19 and TRBJ2-1 provide the parts outside the CDR3, is DGGITQSPKYLFRKEGQNVTLSCEQNLNHDAMYWYRQDPGQGLRLIYYSQIVNDFQKGDIAEGYSVSREKKESFPLTVTSAQKNPTAFYLCASSIGGRGVNEQFFGPGTRLTVL.

This chain connects TRBV19 to TRBJ2-7; TRBD2 agrees at 10 bases. This CDR3 is 15 amino acids long. The ends lost 1 base at V and 2 bases at J; junction bases unmatched: 2. Per germline, CDR1 LNHDA and CDR2 SQIVND (reference sequence). The CDR3 sequence is CASSIGLAGTYEQYF. CDR3 nucleotides: TGTGCCAGTAGTATAGGACTAGCGGGTACCTACGAGCAGTACTTC.

This chain joins TRBV30 and TRBJ1-1; 7 bases align to TRBD1. The CDR3 covers 13 residues. Unmatched junction bases numbered 4, after V lost 2 bases and J lost 4 bases. Germline CDR1 reads GTSNPN; CDR2 reads SVGIG (reference sequence). CDR3 DNA sequence: TGTGCCTGGAGTACAGGGGAATCCACTGAAGCTTTCTTT. This codes for CAWSTGESTEAFF.

V usage is TRBV6-5 and J usage is TRBJ1-2, with unresolved D. CDR3 length: 13 amino acids. V was clipped by 6 bases and J by 2 bases, with 10 bases between them. The V gene's germline CDR1 is MNHEY and CDR2 SVGAGI. CDR3 sequence: CASSRETNYGYTF. In DNA form, the CDR3 reads TGTGCCAGCAGCCGGGAAACGAACTATGGCTACACCTTC.

The J gene is TRBJ1-1, the V gene TRBV7-6; weak D call: TRBD1 (6 bases). The V end lost 1 base, the J end lost 5 bases, and 14 bases lay between the germline ends. The CDR3 is 15 amino acids. Germline V CDR1 and CDR2: SGHVS, FNYEAQ. CDR3 sequence: CASSLGQDWTTEAFF. The CDR3 DNA is TGTGCCAGCAGCTTAGGACAGGACTGGACGACTGAAGCTTTCTTT.

The chain carries TRBV6-6 and TRBJ2-5; TRBD2 matches at 11 bases. V trimming: 4 bases; J trimming: 3 bases; junction bases outside the gene matches: 1. Germline loops: CDR1 MNHNY, CDR2 SVGAGI (reference sequence). CDR3 length equals 14 residues. In DNA form, the CDR3 reads TGTGCCAGCAGTTTAGCGGGAGGGGAAGAGACCCAGTACTTC. It codes for CASSLAGGEETQYF.

This clone was recorded only once. The V and J genes are TRBV27 and TRBJ1-2; possible D gene TRBD1, 6 bases. The V gene lost 3 bases and the J gene lost 9 bases, with 14 bases spanning the gap. Germline CDR1 and CDR2: MNHEY and SMNVEV (reference sequence). This CDR3 contains 13 residues. The CDR3 reads CASSFPWDTRYTF. The CDR3 DNA is TGTGCCAGCAGTTTTCCCTGGGACACCCGCTACACCTTC.

This chain uses TRBV28 with TRBJ2-1, with 9 bases fitting TRBD1. J was trimmed by 7 bases and V by 8 bases; bases with no gene match: 6. The V gene's germline CDR1 is MDHEN and CDR2 SYDVKM. This CDR3 comprises 13 residues. DNA of the CDR3: TGTGCCAGCCGGGACAGGGCAATTAATGAGCAGTTCTTC. Translated, it gives CASRDRAINEQFF.

This chain uses TRBV5-4 with TRBJ1-1, with D possibly TRBD1 on 6 matching bases. Germline CDR1 and CDR2: SGHNT and YYREEE (reference sequence). The V end lost 5 bases, the J end lost 1 base, and 12 bases lay between the germline ends. The CDR3 has 14 residues. CDR3 nucleotide sequence: TGTGCCAGCAGTTTTCCGACAGGGAACACTGAAGCTTTCTTT. This codes for CASSFPTGNTEAFF. The variable domain in full, completed from reference TRBV5-4 and TRBJ1-1, reads ETGVTQSPTHLIKTRGQQVTLRCSSQSGHNTVSWYQQALGQGPQFIFQYYREEENGRGNFPPRFSGLQFPNYSSELNVNALELDDSALYLCASSFPTGNTEAFFGQGTRLTVV.

The CDR3 DNA sequence: TGTGCCAGCAGGAGGGAGGACAGGGGTAGAGAAAAACTGTTTTTT. It specifies CASRREDRGREKLFF. V is TRBV2 and J is TRBJ1-4; 9 bases line up with TRBD1. This CDR3 has 15 amino acids. CDR1 is SNHLY and CDR2 is FYNNEI in the germline V gene. Losses at the gene ends were 6 bases for V and 8 bases for J; bases not matched to a gene: 10.

The rearrangement joins TRBV11-2 to TRBJ2-1, with 7 bases identical to TRBD2. Germline CDR1 and CDR2: SGHAT and FQNNGV. The CDR3 is 17 amino acids. The ends lost 6 bases at V and 4 bases at J; junction bases unmatched: 15. CDR3 coding DNA: TGTGCCAGCAGATCCAGAACCGGGACTATATTTTACAATGAGCAGTTCTTC. It specifies CASRSRTGTIFYNEQFF.

This chain joins TRBV29-1 and TRBJ1-1; TRBD1 matches 8 bases. Germline CDR1 SQVTM, CDR2 ANQGSEA. The length of the CDR3 is 14 residues. Losses at the gene ends were 6 bases for V and 6 bases for J; bases not matched to a gene: 12. The CDR3 is CSVGDRRRRAEAFF. DNA for the CDR3: TGCAGCGTAGGGGACAGGAGACGTAGGGCTGAAGCTTTCTTT.

This clone was counted a single time. The chain joins TRBV6-1 to TRBJ1-5; no reliable D call. The CDR3 contains 13 residues. Per germline, CDR1 MNHNS and CDR2 SASEGT. Trimming cost V 2 bases and J 3 bases, with 5 bases left between them. CDR3 bases: TGTGCCAGCAGTGAACAGTACAATCAGCCCCAGCATTTT. This encodes CASSEQYNQPQHF.

This clone has only a few counts. This rearrangement joins TRBV29-1 to TRBJ1-1; 10 bases line up with TRBD1. The CDR3 is made up of 17 amino acids. Losses at the gene ends were 5 bases for V and 1 base for J; bases not matched to a gene: 13. Per the germline V gene, CDR1 is SQVTM and CDR2 is ANQGSEA. CDR3 amino acids: CSVPSTGGLLGNTEAFF. CDR3 in DNA: TGCAGCGTTCCCTCGACAGGGGGCTTGCTTGGGAACACTGAAGCTTTCTTT.

The V call is TRBV21-1, the J call TRBJ2-3; the listed D gene, TRBD1, was not tested against the DNA. TRBV21-1 is reported as a pseudogene. The CDR3 has 17 amino acids. CDR3 bases: TGTGCCAGCAGCCCCGGAGCGTTGGCAGGGTTGGGAGATACGCAGTATTTT. Protein: CASSPGALAGLGDTQYF.

The chain recombines TRBV13 with TRBJ2-3, with 12 bases identical to TRBD2. The CDR3 runs 16 residues. Trimming at V came to 5 bases and at J to 2 bases, leaving 5 bases not matched to a gene. Per germline, CDR1 PRHDT and CDR2 FYEKMQ (reference sequence). Here the CDR3 DNA reads TGTGCCAGCAGCGCACGACTAGCGGGAGTCACAGATACGCAGTATTTT. Translation: CASSARLAGVTDTQYF.

This chain connects TRBV3-1 (or the pseudogene TRBV3-2) to TRBJ1-1; 7 bases fit TRBD1. The CDR3 is 13 amino acids. V trimming: 4 bases; J trimming: 4 bases; junction bases outside the gene matches: 3. CDR1 and CDR2 (germline): LGHDT, YNNKEL (reference sequence). This CDR3 is CASSLQGLTEAFF. CDR3 sequence (DNA): TGTGCCAGCAGCCTACAGGGGCTCACTGAAGCTTTCTTT.